The source of this T cell receptor (beta chain) is a study of T cell repertoires in cytomegalovirus infection. Looking at the study overall: Evidence of both CMV infection and a matching HLA type came from public TCR beta signatures.

Each CDR3 protein gets one entry after TCRdb re-called the reads with MiXCR. The sample has almost 300,000 distinct CDR3 sequences; approximately 10% are singletons. Trimming removed 2 bases from V and 8 bases from J; junction bases left unmatched: 8. The CDR3 totals 15 residues. The germline CDR1 and CDR2 sequences are SGHAT and FQNNGV. Study results and caveats: The study identified carriers of CMV plus the relevant HLA from cumulative public TCR beta family frequency. It was HLA-C-restricted CMV-specific TCR beta clonotypes that dominated the response ex vivo.

This clonotype was detected only a few times. Its target is unknown. The chain carries TRBV11-2 and TRBJ2-1; 8 nucleotides agree with TRBD1. This TCR was sampled from a human donor in good health (CMV status not recorded). Some clones in this sample may be carry-over from other donors' samples. The sequenced sample was PBMCs. As DNA, the CDR3 is TGTGCCAGCAGCTTATCCGACAGGGGCGACTATGAGCAGTTCTTC. Residues: CASSLSDRGDYEQFF. The full variable domain, completed using reference TRBV11-2 and TRBJ2-1, is EAGVAQSPRYKIIEKRQSVAFWCNPISGHATLYWYQQILGQGPKLLIQFQNNGVVDDSQLPKDRFSAERLKGVDSTLKIQPAKLEDSAVYLCASSLSDRGDYEQFFGPGTRLTVL.